This T cell receptor beta chain was found in a study of early T cells in non-severe SARS-CoV-2 infection. As for the study in general: Sequencing input comprised bulk RNA from unsorted whole blood; chain pairing was not available. Points from the study as a whole: Missing private and CD4 specificities, VDJdb matching favored anti-spike CD8 responses.

Trimming removed 0 bases from V and 3 bases from J, with 3 bases in between. The CDR3 extends over 13 amino acids. CDR1 LNHDA and CDR2 SQIVND come from the germline V gene (reference sequence). Individual cDNA molecules were tagged with unique molecular identifiers. TCRdb reprocessed the 5' RACE reads with MiXCR, giving one entry per CDR3 protein. The sample has tens of thousands of distinct CDR3 sequences, about 4.5% seen once. This clonotype has only a few counts. What it binds is not known. This sequence was found in an adult who was a healthcare worker with PCR-confirmed SARS-CoV-2 infection or an uninfected control (not recorded which). The sequencing input was whole blood. The genes are TRBV19 and TRBJ1-5; no clear D. CDR3 sequence (DNA): TGTGCCAGTAGTATAGAGATCAATCAGCCCCAGCATTTT. Protein sequence: CASSIEINQPQHF.